This T cell receptor beta chain stems from a study of blood T cell repertoires in COVID-19. This table comes from immunoSEQ multiplex PCR, and its TCRdb copy is limited to in-frame clones, with some not included. The sample lists approximately 65,000 clones; 80% to 90% were seen once. Allocation to cohorts depended on clinical history reported by the participants. V lost 2 bases and J 3 bases, leaving 14 bases between the germline ends. Germline assignment: CDR1 SGHVS and CDR2 FNYEAQ. CDR3 length: 15 residues. The sequence derives from a woman aged 40 to 49 with acute COVID-19. Sequenced sample: PBMCs or T cells enriched from blood (not recorded which). The chain joins TRBV7-6 to TRBJ2-7; D is perhaps TRBD2 (6 bases). CDR3 sequence (DNA): TGTGCCAGCAGCTTATCTCCCGGACTAAACTACGAGCAGTACTTC. Encoded protein: CASSLSPGLNYEQYF.